This section outlines one T cell receptor beta chain sequence together with its context. Antigen: not known. The sample originates from a study of cytomegalovirus exposure and HLA in healthy donors. On the study more broadly: As released early, the data held roughly 85 million unique TCRs from HLA-typed donors.

Use of 60 Vbeta and 13 Jbeta primers characterized the PCR. Some clones are missing from TCRdb's copy, which holds only in-frame ones; the method was immunoSEQ multiplex PCR. The sample shows 55,000 to 75,000 clones, 65% to 80% of them seen only once. The study, taken as a whole, reports: HLA allele associations emerged for 16,951 TCR beta sequences in a later analysis, at 0.05 false discovery rate. A later analysis found that most CMV-associated TCR beta chains appeared HLA-restricted. Per published accounts, TCR beta sequences correctly predicted the HLA-A and HLA-B alleles of most subjects.

Trimming took 4 bases from V and 5 from J; bases not matched to a gene: 13. CDR3 length equals 19 residues. Germline V gene sequence: CDR1 SGHRS, CDR2 YFSETQ. Sequencing was performed on PBMCs. The receptor was isolated from a man aged 25 to 45 in good health and CMV-seropositive. The V and J genes are TRBV5-1 and TRBJ2-1; TRBD2 aligns across 15 bases. The DNA of the CDR3 is TGCGCCAGCAGCCCATGGACTAGCGGGGGGGCTTGGGTAAACAATGAGCAGTTCTTC. Translating it yields CASSPWTSGGAWVNNEQFF. Full variable domain (rest looked up from reference TRBV5-1 and TRBJ2-1): KAGVTQTPRYLIKTRGQQVTLSCSPISGHRSVSWYQQTPGQGLQFLFEYFSETQRNKGNFPGRFSGRQFSNSRSEMNVSTLELGDSALYLCASSPWTSGGAWVNNEQFFGPGTRLTVL.